This T cell receptor (beta chain) was retrieved from a study of T-cell reconstitution after alpha-beta-depleted transplantation in children. The library targeted TCRbeta and was prepared with unique molecular identifiers. Using its own MiXCR run on the PCR reads, TCRdb lists one record per CDR3 protein. This table has approximately 350,000 distinct CDR3 sequences, about 16% appearing once. Per germline, CDR1 DFQATT and CDR2 SNEGSKA (reference sequence). The CDR3 length is 15 residues. V was clipped by 0 bases and J by 2 bases, with 10 bases between them. This material consisted of PBMCs, mostly from graft donor cells, taken 360 days after TCRalphabeta/CD19-depleted stem cell transplant. The chain carries TRBV20-1 and TRBJ2-2; D gene uncertain. The TCR comes from a male patient between 2 and 10 years old who had a stem cell transplant for acute lymphoblastic leukemia, so the T cells may come from the graft donor. Here the CDR3 reads CSARDSVENTGELFF. The CDR3 DNA reads TGCAGTGCTAGAGATTCCGTGGAAAACACCGGGGAGCTGTTTTTT.